The text below deals with one T cell receptor beta chain. The antigen is not known. Repertoires were generated with immunoSEQ multiplex PCR, while TCRdb's copy carries only in-frame clones and drops some. The table has 50,000 to 65,000 clones, approximately 80% seen once. Germline CDR1 reads GTSNPN; CDR2 reads SVGIG (reference sequence). The CDR3 length is 14 residues. V lost 2 bases to trimming and J lost 5 bases; unmatched junction nucleotides: 6. This entry belongs to a study of early stage breast cancer tumors. Study summary: Invasive lobular carcinomas made up about 30% of the 12 ER+/PR+/HER2- tumors. Each sample averaged approximately 10-fold read coverage.

Study-wide points: Tumor and normal breast were distinguished via blood comparison in about 90% of the 16 patients.

The sequence came from a person aged 25 to 39 with breast cancer. The chain uses TRBV30 and TRBJ2-1, with 7 bases that match TRBD2. The sequencing sample was made of blood. CDR3: CAWSRWEGHNEQFF. CDR3 DNA: TGTGCCTGGAGTCGGTGGGAGGGCCACAATGAGCAGTTCTTC.